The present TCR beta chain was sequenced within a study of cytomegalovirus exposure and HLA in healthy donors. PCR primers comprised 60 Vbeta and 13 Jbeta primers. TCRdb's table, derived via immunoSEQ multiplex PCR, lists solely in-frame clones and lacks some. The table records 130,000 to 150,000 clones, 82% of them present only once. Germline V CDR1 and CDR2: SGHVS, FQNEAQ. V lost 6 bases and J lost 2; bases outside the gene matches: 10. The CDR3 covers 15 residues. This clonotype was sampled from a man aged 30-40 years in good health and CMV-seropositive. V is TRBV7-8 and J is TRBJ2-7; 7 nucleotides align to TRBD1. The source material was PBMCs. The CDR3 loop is CASRLNPGTAYEQYF. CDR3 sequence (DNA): TGTGCCAGCAGGTTAAACCCGGGGACAGCCTACGAGCAGTACTTC.